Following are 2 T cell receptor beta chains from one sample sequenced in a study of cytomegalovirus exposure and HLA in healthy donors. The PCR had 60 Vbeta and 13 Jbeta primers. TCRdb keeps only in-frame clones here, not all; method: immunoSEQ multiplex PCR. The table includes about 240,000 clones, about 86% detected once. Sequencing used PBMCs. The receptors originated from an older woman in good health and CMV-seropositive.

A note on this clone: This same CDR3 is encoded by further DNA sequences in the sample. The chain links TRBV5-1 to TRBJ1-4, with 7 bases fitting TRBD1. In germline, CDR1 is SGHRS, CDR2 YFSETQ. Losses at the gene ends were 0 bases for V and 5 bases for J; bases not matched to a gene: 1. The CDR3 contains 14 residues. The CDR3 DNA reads TGCGCCAGCAGCTTGGGACAGGGCAATGAAAAACTGTTTTTT. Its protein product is CASSLGQGNEKLFF. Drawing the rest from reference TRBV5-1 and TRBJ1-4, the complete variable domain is KAGVTQTPRYLIKTRGQQVTLSCSPISGHRSVSWYQQTPGQGLQFLFEYFSETQRNKGNFPGRFSGRQFSNSRSEMNVSTLELGDSALYLCASSLGQGNEKLFFGSGTQLSVL.

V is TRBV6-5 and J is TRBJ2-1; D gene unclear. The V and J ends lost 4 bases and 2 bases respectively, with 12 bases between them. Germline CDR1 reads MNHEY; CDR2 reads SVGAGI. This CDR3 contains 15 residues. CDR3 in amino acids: CASSSGRGAYNEQFF. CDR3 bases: TGTGCCAGCAGTTCGGGTCGAGGAGCCTACAATGAGCAGTTCTTC.